These 5 T cell receptor beta chains came from one sample sequenced in a study of blood T cell repertoires in COVID-19 (dated by TCRdb to about 2020). The library relied on the immunoSEQ multiplex PCR assay. TCRdb carries this immuneACCESS record with in-frame sequences only. Its versions omit some clonotypes, under half of them owing to an unresolved V gene in the studies checked, with the rest unexplained. The sample table records 120,000 to 150,000 clones; about nine tenths of these occur just once. The ten most abundant clones make up over 0.8% of the sample. Sequencing input: peripheral blood. These receptors were taken from a woman aged 45-65 years with acute or convalescent COVID-19.

The chain couples TRBV7-6 to TRBJ2-3, with D uncertain. Germline CDR1 SGHVS, CDR2 FNYEAQ. This CDR3 region has 14 residues. Trimming shortened V by 3 bases and J by 0 bases, and 7 bases separated the two germline ends. The CDR3 here is CASSFLTSTDTQYF. In DNA form, the CDR3 reads TGTGCCAGCAGCTTTTTAACTAGCACAGATACGCAGTATTTT.

The chain is built from TRBV29-1 and TRBJ2-7, with a possible D match to TRBD1 (7 bases). Per the germline V gene, CDR1 is SQVTM and CDR2 is ANQGSEA. The germline V and J ends were trimmed by 6 bases and 1 base, with 13 bases remaining between them. The CDR3 extends over 13 amino acids. The CDR3 sequence is CSVETGRSYEQYF. The CDR3 region has the DNA TGCAGCGTGGAGACAGGGAGGTCCTACGAGCAGTACTTC.

This chain connects TRBV6-1 to TRBJ1-2; TRBD1 might be the D (5 bases). Looked up from germline, CDR1 is MNHNS and CDR2 is SASEGT. V was shortened by 3 bases and J by 4 bases, with 12 bases between the two germline ends. The CDR3 is 14 amino acids. CDR3 in DNA: TGTGCCAGCAGTGAGCCGGGGGGGACCTATGGCTACACCTTC. It specifies CASSEPGGTYGYTF.

This clone has more than one count but fewer than ten. The rearrangement uses TRBV4-1 and TRBJ1-2; the match to TRBD1 covers 7 bases. V shed 6 bases and J 7 bases; nucleotides not matched to a gene: 8. This CDR3 has 13 residues. The germline gives CDR1 MGHRA, CDR2 YSYEKL. CDR3 DNA: TGCGCCAGCAGACTTGACAGGGACAGTGGCTACACCTTC. Its protein is CASRLDRDSGYTF.

The chain carries TRBV6-2 or TRBV6-3 and TRBJ2-5; 7 nucleotides align to TRBD2. Germline V gene lookup returns CDR1 MNHEY and CDR2 SVGEGT. With 5 bases clipped from V and 9 bases from J, the junction kept 21 bases outside the gene matches. The CDR3 runs to 17 residues. The CDR3 DNA follows: TGTGCCAGCAGTGGGACTCCCCAAGCGGGACCTGCCGGGGCCCAGTACTTC. Residues: CASSGTPQAGPAGAQYF.